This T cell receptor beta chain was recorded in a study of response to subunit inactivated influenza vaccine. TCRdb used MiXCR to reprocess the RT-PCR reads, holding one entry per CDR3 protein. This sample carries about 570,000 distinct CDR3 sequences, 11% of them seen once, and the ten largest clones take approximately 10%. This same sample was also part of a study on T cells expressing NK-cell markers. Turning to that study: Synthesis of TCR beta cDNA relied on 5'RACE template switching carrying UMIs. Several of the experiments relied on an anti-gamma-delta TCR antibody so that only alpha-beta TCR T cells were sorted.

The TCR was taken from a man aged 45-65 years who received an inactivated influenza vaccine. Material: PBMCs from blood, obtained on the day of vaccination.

CDR3 region: CAWSVKGAQDTQYF. CDR3 coding DNA: TGTGCCTGGAGTGTGAAGGGGGCGCAGGATACGCAGTATTTT. V usage is TRBV30 and J usage is TRBJ2-3, with 7 bases identical to TRBD1. This CDR3 is 14 amino acids long. Looked up from germline, CDR1 is GTSNPN and CDR2 is SVGIG (reference sequence). V lost 0 bases to trimming and J lost 6 bases; unmatched junction nucleotides: 6. The entire variable domain, with the rest obtained from reference TRBV30 and TRBJ2-3, is as follows: SQTIHQWPATLVQPVGSPLSLECTVEGTSNPNLYWYRQAAGRGLQLLFYSVGIGQISSEVPQNLSASRPQDRQFILSSKKLLLSDSGFYLCAWSVKGAQDTQYFGPGTRLTVL.